Listed below are T cell receptor beta chains from one sample, sequenced in a study of OX40 agonist ivuxolimab in advanced cancers. Only in-frame clones appear in the TCRdb table, and some are missing; sequencing was by immunoSEQ multiplex PCR. This sample has almost 50,000 clones, with 80% to 90% found just once. Here the sequenced sample was CD4+ or CD8+ T cells sorted from blood, taken in a trial of the OX40 agonist ivuxolimab. The source of these receptors is an adult with an advanced solid tumor such as melanoma, head and neck, liver or kidney cancer. Both conserved end residues are part of each CDR3.

V,CDR3
TRBV5-6,CASSLAYNEQFF
TRBV5-4,CASSLLAGIYEQYF
TRBV28,CASSFSREGLAENVGALSYTF
TRBV7-8,CASSLVTGWGYTF
TRBV30,CAWSVTGYEQYF
TRBV27,CASSLGQDSYEQYF
TRBV23-1,CATPPRVGANVLTF
TRBV5-1,CASSLGSSGQETQYF
TRBV27,CASSSARQRQGPYGEPQHF
TRBV15,CATSRVSGLAFF
TRBV28,CASTPGDRAYEQYF
TRBV28,CASSLGGWSYGYTF
TRBV7-9,CASSRGQGRHEQYF
TRBV29-1,CSGLTSGVYNEQFF
TRBV27,CASSADPSGTKSTDTQYF
TRBV6-6,CASSNPGYGGGELFF
TRBV9,CASSLLGSGANVLTF
TRBV5-1,CASQPHRKEDEQYF
TRBV19,CASSIEGSGTQYF
TRBV6-5,CASGYRGSGANVLTF
TRBV4-1,CASSQEADQILQLDTQYF
TRBV5-1,CASSLEVGGNTGELFF
TRBV5-4,CASSSAGTGLNVLTF
TRBV7-2,CASSLVPGQYEQFF
TRBV28,CASRRQGRVEKLFF
TRBV6-5,CASSYSSGLSSYEQYF
TRBV28,CASSVRLGKNIQYF
TRBV18,CASSVPAGGDQETQYF
TRBV28,CASSSYMGDRASGYNEQFF
TRBV7-9,CASRAQNTEAFF
TRBV19,CASSINRDREAFF
TRBV7-9,CASSPILGNTEAFF
TRBV15,CATSRDSSGRANEQFF
TRBV2,CASSPRQGIYNSPLHF
TRBV10-2,CASSESNSNQPQHF
TRBV7-2,CASTRYQQETQYF
TRBV28,CASSLTGQGLSPLHF
TRBV11-3,CASSLGPGDYEQYF
TRBV6-5,CASSYPTGSYNEQFF
TRBV18,CASSPGGNKDEQFF
TRBV11-2,CASSFDPSGYEQYF
TRBV27,CASSASRAGNNEQFF
TRBV2,CASIGLEQFF
TRBV5-6,CASSLGLADSYNEQFF
TRBV6-1,CASSVGAGANVLTF
TRBV6-5,CASSYRGEQFF
TRBV9,CASSVGQGDLNTEAFF
TRBV28,CASRTGGPYNEQFF
TRBV11-3,CASSLEGALGNEQFF
TRBV19,CASDPGGTEAFF
TRBV6-5,CASSYFQGGETQYF
TRBV5-6,CASSPGTGIPYEQYF
TRBV7-9,CASSLGDRLSEAFF
TRBV18,CASSPAGTLNTEAFF